The 10 T cell receptor beta chains given below trace back to one sample, sequenced in a study of shared clonotypes between healthy human individuals (dated by TCRdb to between 2020 and 2021). Libraries were made using the immunoSEQ multiplex PCR assay. TCRdb holds this immuneACCESS table with in-frame rearrangements only. Some clones are missing; in checked studies, unresolved V genes explain under half, and the rest has no known cause. The sample profile shows roughly 850,000 clones; approximately 97% of them were found once. The ten largest clones take up under 0.3% of the sample. CD8 naive samples consisted of CD45RO-negative cells that were positively selected for CCR7, yielding a CD45RA+CCR7+ population without TemRA cells. Specimen: naive CD8+ T cells sorted from blood. What this sample's cell subset or site label stands for: CD45RA+CCR7+. These receptors originate from a man aged 30-40 years in good health.

The chain employs TRBV27 and TRBJ2-7; D tentatively fits TRBD1 or TRBD2 (6 bases each). The V gene lost 4 bases and the J gene lost 2 bases, with 21 bases spanning the gap. The CDR3 loop spans 17 amino acids. Germline V CDR1 and CDR2: MNHEY, SMNVEV (reference sequence). CDR3 coding DNA: TGTGCCAGCAGTTCCTTAACCACAGGGAGGTTCGCCTACGAGCAGTACTTC. Protein product: CASSSLTTGRFAYEQYF.

A single count supports this clone. The CDR3 bases are TGTGCCAGCAGCGAATTGAGAGGAGAGACCCAGTACTTC. Residues: CASSELRGETQYF. The V and J genes are TRBV28 and TRBJ2-5, with D unclear. The V end was cut by 6 bases, the J end by 4 bases, with 12 bases between. CDR1 MDHEN and CDR2 SYDVKM come from the germline V gene. The CDR3 covers 13 residues.

The chain combines TRBV7-7 with TRBJ2-1; 12 nucleotides agree with TRBD2. Germline CDR1 reads SSHAT; CDR2 reads FNYEAQ (reference sequence). V lost 5 bases to trimming and J lost 4 bases; unmatched junction nucleotides: 15. CDR3 length equals 19 residues. The CDR3 protein is CASSPVEELAGGIYNEQFF. As DNA, the CDR3 is TGTGCCAGCAGCCCAGTGGAGGAGCTAGCGGGAGGGATATACAATGAGCAGTTCTTC.

The CDR3: CASSFGTSGLNEQFF. The CDR3, as DNA: TGTGCCAGTAGTTTCGGGACTAGCGGGCTAAATGAGCAGTTCTTC. V and J are TRBV19 and TRBJ2-1; 12 bases align to TRBD2. J lost 7 bases, V lost 5 bases, and 6 bases had no gene match. Germline V gene data show CDR1 as LNHDA and CDR2 as SQIVND (reference sequence). This CDR3 region has 15 residues.

The chain carries TRBV7-9 and TRBJ1-5, with unresolved D. The V end lost 3 bases, the J end lost 5 bases, and 5 bases lay between the germline ends. Germline V gene sequence: CDR1 SEHNR, CDR2 FQNEAQ (reference sequence). This CDR3 is 12 amino acids long. CDR3 sequence reads: CASSFSDQPQHF. For the CDR3, the DNA is TGTGCCAGCAGCTTTAGTGATCAGCCCCAGCATTTT.

A single count supports this clone. The gene calls are TRBV6-1 and TRBJ1-5, with no clear D. Per germline, CDR1 MNHNS and CDR2 SASEGT. V lost 3 bases and J 6 bases, leaving 15 bases between the germline ends. The CDR3 extends over 15 amino acids. CDR3 region: CASSDFLIDRQPQHF. CDR3 DNA sequence: TGTGCCAGCAGTGATTTCTTAATCGATCGTCAGCCCCAGCATTTT.

This chain uses TRBV11-2 with TRBJ2-2; TRBD1 agrees at 8 bases. Germline V gene lookup returns CDR1 SGHAT and CDR2 FQNNGV. The CDR3 totals 17 residues. V lost 5 bases to trimming and J lost 2 bases; unmatched junction nucleotides: 10. The CDR3 DNA reads TGTGCCAGCAGCCCTACTAGAGACAGGGGTAACACCGGGGAGCTGTTTTTT. It encodes CASSPTRDRGNTGELFF. Based on the CDR3 plus reference TRBV11-2 and TRBJ2-2, the full variable domain is EAGVAQSPRYKIIEKRQSVAFWCNPISGHATLYWYQQILGQGPKLLIQFQNNGVVDDSQLPKDRFSAERLKGVDSTLKIQPAKLEDSAVYLCASSPTRDRGNTGELFFGEGSRLTVL.

This chain joins TRBV7-9 and TRBJ2-7; TRBD1 aligns across 8 bases. The CDR3 has 16 amino acids. The V gene's germline CDR1 is SEHNR and CDR2 FQNEAQ (reference sequence). The trim removed 4 bases at V and 0 bases at J, leaving 8 bases unmatched. CDR3 loop: CASSSPGTGGSYEQYF. Written as DNA, the CDR3 is TGTGCCAGCAGCTCCCCCGGTACAGGGGGCTCCTACGAGCAGTACTTC.

The rearrangement joins TRBV28 to TRBJ2-2, with D possibly matching TRBD1 (6 bases). This CDR3 has 14 residues. V gave up 8 bases and J gave up 3 bases, with 13 bases separating them. Germline assignment: CDR1 MDHEN and CDR2 SYDVKM. CDR3 sequence (DNA): TGTGCCAGCTCACGGACAGACTACACCGGGGAGCTGTTTTTT. Its protein is CASSRTDYTGELFF.

This sequence joins TRBV6-1 and TRBJ2-7; perhaps D is TRBD1 or TRBD2 (5 bases each). Germline loops: CDR1 MNHNS, CDR2 SASEGT. CDR3 length: 15 amino acids. V was clipped by 4 bases and J by 1 base, with 14 bases between them. The DNA of the CDR3 is TGTGCCAGCAGTGGGGGACGGGGTCCGTCCTACGAGCAGTACTTC. Translating it yields CASSGGRGPSYEQYF.